This T cell receptor beta chain was obtained from a study of T cell changes during pregnancy in multiple sclerosis. Germline CDR1 and CDR2: SGHTA and FQGNSA. V was pared by 5 bases and J by 8 bases, with 10 bases of the junction left unmatched. The CDR3 runs to 16 residues. The protocol was immunoSEQ multiplex PCR, while the TCRdb copy is restricted to in-frame clones and leaves out a portion. The table lists tens of thousands of clones, 91% of them singletons. This TCR was sampled from a female donor in good health, enrolled as a control in a pregnancy study. The V and J genes are TRBV7-2 and TRBJ2-1; TRBD2 agrees at 12 bases. The starting material was peripheral blood, obtained in the third trimester of pregnancy. CDR3 sequence: CASSPQPGLAGHEQFF. For the CDR3, the DNA is TGTGCCAGCAGCCCGCAACCGGGACTAGCGGGCCATGAGCAGTTCTTC. The full variable domain, completed using reference TRBV7-2 and TRBJ2-1, is GAGVSQSPSNKVTEKGKDVELRCDPISGHTALYWYRQSLGQGLEFLIYFQGNSAPDKSGLPSDRFSAERTGGSVSTLTIQRTQQEDSAVYLCASSPQPGLAGHEQFFGPGTRLTVL.